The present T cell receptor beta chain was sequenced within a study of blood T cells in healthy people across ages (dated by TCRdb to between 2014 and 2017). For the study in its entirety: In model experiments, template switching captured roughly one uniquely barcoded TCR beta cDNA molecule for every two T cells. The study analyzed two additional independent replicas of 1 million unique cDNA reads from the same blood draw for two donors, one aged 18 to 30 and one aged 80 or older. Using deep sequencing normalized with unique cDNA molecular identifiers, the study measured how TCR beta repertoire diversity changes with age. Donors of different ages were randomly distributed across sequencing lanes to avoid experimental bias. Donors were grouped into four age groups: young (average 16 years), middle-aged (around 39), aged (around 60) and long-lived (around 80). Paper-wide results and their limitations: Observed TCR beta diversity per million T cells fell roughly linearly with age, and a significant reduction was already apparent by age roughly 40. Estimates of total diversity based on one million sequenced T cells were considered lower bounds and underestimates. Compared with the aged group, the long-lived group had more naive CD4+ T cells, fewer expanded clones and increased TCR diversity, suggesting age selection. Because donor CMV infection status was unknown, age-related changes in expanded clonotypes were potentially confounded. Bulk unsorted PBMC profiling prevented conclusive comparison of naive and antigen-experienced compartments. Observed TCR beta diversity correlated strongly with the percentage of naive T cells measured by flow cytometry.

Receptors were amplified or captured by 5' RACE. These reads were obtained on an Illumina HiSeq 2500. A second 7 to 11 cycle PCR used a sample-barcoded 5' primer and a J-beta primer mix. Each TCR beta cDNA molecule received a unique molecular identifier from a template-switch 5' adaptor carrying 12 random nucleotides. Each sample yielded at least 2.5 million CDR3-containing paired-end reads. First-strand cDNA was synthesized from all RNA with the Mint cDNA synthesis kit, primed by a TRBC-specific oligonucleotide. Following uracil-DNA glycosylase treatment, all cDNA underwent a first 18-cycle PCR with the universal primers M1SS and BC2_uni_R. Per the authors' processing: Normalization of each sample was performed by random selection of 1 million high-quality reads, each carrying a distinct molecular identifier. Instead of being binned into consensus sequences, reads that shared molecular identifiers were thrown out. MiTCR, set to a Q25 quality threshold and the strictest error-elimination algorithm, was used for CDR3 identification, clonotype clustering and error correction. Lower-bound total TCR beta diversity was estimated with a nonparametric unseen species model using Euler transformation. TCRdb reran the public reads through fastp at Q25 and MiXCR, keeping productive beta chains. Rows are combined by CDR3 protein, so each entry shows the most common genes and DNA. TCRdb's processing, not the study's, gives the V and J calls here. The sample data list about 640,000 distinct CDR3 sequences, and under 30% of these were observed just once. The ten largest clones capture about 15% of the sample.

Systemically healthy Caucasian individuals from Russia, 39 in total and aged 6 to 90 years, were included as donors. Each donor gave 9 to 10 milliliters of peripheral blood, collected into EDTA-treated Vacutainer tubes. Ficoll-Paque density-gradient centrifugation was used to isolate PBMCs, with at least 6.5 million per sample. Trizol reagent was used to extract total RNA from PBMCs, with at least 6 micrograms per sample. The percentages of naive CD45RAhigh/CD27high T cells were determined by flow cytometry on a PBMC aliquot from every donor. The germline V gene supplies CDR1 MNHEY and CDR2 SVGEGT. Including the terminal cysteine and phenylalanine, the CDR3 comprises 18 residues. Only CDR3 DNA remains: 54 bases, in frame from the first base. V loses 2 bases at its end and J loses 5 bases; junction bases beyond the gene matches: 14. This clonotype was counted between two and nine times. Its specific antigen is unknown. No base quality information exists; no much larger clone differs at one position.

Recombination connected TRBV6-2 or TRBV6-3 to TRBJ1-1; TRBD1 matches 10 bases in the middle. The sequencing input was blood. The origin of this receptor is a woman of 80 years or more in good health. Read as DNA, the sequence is TGTGCCAGCAGTTACCCCGCGGGACAGGGGTCTTCGGCTACTGAAGCTTTCTTT. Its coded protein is CASSYPAGQGSSATEAFF.